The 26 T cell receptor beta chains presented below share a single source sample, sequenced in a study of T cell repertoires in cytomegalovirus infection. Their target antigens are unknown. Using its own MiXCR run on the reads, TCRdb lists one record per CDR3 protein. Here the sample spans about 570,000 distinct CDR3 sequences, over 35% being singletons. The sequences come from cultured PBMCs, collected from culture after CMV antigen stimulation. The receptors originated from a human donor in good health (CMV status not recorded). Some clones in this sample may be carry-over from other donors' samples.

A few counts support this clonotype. The CDR3 nucleotides read TGCAGTAACGTAAACCCGCAGAAAAACATTCAGTACTTC. Its translation: CSNVNPQKNIQYF. The rearrangement uses TRBV20-1 and TRBJ2-4; D is uncertain. V lost 8 bases, J lost 4 bases, and 15 bases lay in between. CDR3 size: 13 residues. CDR1 is DFQATT and CDR2 is SNEGSKA in the germline V gene (reference sequence).

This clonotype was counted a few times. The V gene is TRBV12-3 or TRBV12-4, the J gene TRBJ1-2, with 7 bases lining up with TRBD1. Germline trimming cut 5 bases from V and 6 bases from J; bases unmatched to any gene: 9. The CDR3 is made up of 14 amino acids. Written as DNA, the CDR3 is TGTGCCAGCAGTCTCAGGGGGGACGCTCATGGCTACACCTTC. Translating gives CASSLRGDAHGYTF.

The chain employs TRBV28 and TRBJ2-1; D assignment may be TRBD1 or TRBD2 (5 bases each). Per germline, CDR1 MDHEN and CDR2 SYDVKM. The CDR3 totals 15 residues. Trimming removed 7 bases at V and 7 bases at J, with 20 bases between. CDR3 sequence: CASTFVGGGGNEQFF. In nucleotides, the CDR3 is TGTGCCAGCACCTTTGTGGGTGGGGGTGGTAATGAGCAGTTCTTC. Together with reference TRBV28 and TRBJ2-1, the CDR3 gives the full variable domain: DVKVTQSSRYLVKRTGEKVFLECVQDMDHENMFWYRQDPGLGLRLIYFSYDVKMKEKGDIPEGYSVSREKKERFSLILESASTNQTSMYLCASTFVGGGGNEQFFGPGTRLTVL.

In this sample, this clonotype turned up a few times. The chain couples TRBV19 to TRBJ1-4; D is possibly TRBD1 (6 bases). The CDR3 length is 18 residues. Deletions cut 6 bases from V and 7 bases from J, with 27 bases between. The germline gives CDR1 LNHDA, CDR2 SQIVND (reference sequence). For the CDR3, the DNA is TGTGCCAGTAGCCGATACCTTAATGACAGGTCAAAACGTGAAAAACTGTTTTTT. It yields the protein CASSRYLNDRSKREKLFF.

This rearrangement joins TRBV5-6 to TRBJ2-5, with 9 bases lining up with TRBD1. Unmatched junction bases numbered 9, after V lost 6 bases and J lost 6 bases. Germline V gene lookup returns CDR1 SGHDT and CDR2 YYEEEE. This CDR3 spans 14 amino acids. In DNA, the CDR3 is TGTGCCAGCACCGAGTCCGGGACAGGGAAGACCCAGTACTTC. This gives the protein CASTESGTGKTQYF.

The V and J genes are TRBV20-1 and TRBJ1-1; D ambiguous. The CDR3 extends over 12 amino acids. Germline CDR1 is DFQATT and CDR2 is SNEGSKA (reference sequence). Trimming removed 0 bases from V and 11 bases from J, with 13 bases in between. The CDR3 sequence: CSAREGPAGAFF. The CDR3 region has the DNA TGCAGTGCTAGAGAAGGCCCCGCGGGGGCTTTCTTT.

In nucleotides, the CDR3 is TGTGCCAGCAGACACCTCGCCGTGGGACAGGGATACGAGCAGTACTTC. Its translation: CASRHLAVGQGYEQYF. The chain has TRBV6-2 or TRBV6-3 and TRBJ2-7, with 9 bases fitting TRBD1. The germline V gene encodes CDR1 MNHEY and CDR2 SVGEGT. V lost 6 bases and J lost 4; bases outside the gene matches: 13. The CDR3 totals 16 residues.

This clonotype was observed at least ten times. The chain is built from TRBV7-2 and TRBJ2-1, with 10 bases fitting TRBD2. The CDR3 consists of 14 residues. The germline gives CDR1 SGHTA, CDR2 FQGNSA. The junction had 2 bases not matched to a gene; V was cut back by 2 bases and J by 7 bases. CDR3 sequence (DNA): TGTGCCAGCAGCTTATCAGCGGGAGGGAATGAGCAGTTCTTC. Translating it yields CASSLSAGGNEQFF.

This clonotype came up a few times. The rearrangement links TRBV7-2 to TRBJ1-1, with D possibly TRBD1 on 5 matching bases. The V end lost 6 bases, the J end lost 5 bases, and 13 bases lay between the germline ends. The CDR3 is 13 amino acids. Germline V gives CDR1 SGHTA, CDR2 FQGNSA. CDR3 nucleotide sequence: TGTGCCAGCAGTTGGCGGGGGGAGACTGAAGCTTTCTTT. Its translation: CASSWRGETEAFF.

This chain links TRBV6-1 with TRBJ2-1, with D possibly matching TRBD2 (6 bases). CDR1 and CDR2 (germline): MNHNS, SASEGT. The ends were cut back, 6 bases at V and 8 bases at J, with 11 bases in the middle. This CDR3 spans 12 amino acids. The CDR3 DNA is TGTGCCAGCAGCCCTAGCGTCCATGAGCAGTTCTTC. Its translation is CASSPSVHEQFF.

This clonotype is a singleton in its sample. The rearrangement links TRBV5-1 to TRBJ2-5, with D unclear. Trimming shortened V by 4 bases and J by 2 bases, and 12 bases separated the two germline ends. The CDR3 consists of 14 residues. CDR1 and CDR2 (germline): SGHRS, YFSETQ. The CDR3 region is CASSRWVGQETQYF. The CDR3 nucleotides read TGCGCCAGCAGCCGATGGGTTGGGCAAGAGACCCAGTACTTC.

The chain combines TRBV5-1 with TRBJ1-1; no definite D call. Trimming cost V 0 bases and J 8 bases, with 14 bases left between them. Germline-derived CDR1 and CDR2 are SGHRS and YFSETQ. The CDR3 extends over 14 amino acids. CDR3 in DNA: TGCGCCAGCAGCTTGGGGTCCGGGTCTTTCGAAGCTTTCTTT. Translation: CASSLGSGSFEAFF.

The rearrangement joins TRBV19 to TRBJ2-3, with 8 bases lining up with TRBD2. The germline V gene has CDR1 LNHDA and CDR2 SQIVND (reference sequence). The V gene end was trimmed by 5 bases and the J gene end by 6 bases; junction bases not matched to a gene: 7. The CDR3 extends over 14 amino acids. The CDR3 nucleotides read TGTGCCAGTAGTCCCGGGGGGGCCGGGGATACGCAGTATTTT. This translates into CASSPGGAGDTQYF.

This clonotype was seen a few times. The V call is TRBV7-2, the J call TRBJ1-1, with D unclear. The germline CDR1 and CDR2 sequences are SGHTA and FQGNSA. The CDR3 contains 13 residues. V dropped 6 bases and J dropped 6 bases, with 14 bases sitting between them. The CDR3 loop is CASSPTQTPEAFF. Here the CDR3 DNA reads TGTGCCAGCAGTCCCACTCAGACACCTGAAGCTTTCTTT.

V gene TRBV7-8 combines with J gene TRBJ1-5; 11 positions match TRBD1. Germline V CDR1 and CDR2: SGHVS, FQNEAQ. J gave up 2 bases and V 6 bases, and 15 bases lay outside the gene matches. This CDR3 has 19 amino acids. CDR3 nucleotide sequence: TGTGCCAGCAGGGAGAACGGGGGGACAGGGGGGTTCGGCAATCAGCCCCAGCATTTT. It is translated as CASRENGGTGGFGNQPQHF.

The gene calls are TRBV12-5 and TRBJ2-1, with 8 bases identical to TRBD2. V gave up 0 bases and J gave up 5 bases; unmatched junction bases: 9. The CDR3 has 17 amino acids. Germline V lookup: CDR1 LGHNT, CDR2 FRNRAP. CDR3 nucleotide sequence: TGTGCTAGTGGTTTGGTGGTACTAGCGGCTACAAACAATGAGCAGTTCTTC. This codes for CASGLVVLAATNNEQFF.

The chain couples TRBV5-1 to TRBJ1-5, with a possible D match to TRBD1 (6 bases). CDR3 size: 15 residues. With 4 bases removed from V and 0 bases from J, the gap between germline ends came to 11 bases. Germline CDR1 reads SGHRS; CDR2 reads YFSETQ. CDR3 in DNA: TGCGCCAGCAGCCATACAGGGAATAGCAATCAGCCCCAGCATTTT. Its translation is CASSHTGNSNQPQHF.

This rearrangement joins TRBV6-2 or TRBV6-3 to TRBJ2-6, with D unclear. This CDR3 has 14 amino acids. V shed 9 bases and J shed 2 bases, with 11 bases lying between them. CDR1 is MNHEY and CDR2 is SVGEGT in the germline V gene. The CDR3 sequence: CASRPFTGANVLTF. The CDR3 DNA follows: TGTGCCAGTCGTCCCTTCACTGGGGCCAACGTCCTGACTTTC.

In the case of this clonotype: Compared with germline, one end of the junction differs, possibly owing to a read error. CDR3 sequence: CASSRQWGTLGSGTEAFF. The CDR3 region has the DNA TGTGCCAGCAGCCGCCAGTGGGGGACATTAGGATCCGGCACTGAAGCTTTCTTT. The chain uses TRBV4-1 and TRBJ1-1; D is possibly TRBD1 (6 bases). This CDR3 spans 18 amino acids. Germline V CDR1 and CDR2: MGHRA, YSYEKL.

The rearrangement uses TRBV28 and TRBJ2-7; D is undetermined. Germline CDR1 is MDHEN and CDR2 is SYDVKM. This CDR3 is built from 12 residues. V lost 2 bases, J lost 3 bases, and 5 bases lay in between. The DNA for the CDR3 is TGTGCCAGCAGTTTAAGAAACTACGAGCAGTACTTC. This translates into CASSLRNYEQYF.

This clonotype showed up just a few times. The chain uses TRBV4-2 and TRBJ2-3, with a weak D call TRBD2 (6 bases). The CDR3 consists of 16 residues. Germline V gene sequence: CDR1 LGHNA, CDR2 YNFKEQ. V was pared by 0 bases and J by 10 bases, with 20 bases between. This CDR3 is CASSQDLSSVGGAQYF. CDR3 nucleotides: TGTGCCAGCAGCCAAGACCTCTCTAGCGTTGGTGGTGCGCAGTATTTT.

The CDR3 DNA sequence: TGTGCCAGCAGCCAAGAGGGAGCTAGCGGGGTCCAAGAGACCCAGTACTTC. It translates to CASSQEGASGVQETQYF. This chain links TRBV4-2 with TRBJ2-5, with 9 nucleotides matching TRBD2. Trimming removed 0 bases from V and 1 base from J; junction bases left unmatched: 6. The CDR3 totals 17 residues. Germline V gives CDR1 LGHNA, CDR2 YNFKEQ.

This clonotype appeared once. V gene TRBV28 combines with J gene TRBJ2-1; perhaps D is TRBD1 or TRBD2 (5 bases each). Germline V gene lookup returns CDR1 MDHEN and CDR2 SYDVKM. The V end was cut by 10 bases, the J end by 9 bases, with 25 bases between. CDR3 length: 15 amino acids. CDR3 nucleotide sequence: TGTGCCACTCTTCCGGGACGGGGACCAAGGGTTGAGCAGTTCTTC. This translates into CATLPGRGPRVEQFF.

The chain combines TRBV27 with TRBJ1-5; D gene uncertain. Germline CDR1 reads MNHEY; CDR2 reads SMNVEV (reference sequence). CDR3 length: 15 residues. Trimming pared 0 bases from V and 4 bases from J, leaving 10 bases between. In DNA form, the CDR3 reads TGTGCCAGCAGTTTATCAAGGTGGGGAAATCAGCCCCAGCATTTT. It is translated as CASSLSRWGNQPQHF.

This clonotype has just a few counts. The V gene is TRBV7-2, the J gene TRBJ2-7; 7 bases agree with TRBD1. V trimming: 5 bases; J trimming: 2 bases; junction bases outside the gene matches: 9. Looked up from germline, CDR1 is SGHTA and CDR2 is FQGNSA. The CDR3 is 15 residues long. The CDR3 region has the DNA TGTGCCAGCAGCCCACAGGGGACCGCGGCCTACGAGCAGTACTTC. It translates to CASSPQGTAAYEQYF.

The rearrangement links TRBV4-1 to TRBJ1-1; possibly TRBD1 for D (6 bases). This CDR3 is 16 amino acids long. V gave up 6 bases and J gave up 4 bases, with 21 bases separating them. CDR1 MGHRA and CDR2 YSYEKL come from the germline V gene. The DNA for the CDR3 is TGCGCCAGCAGTCGTGTAGGGGGAGAGGCCGGCACTGAAGCTTTCTTT. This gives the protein CASSRVGGEAGTEAFF.